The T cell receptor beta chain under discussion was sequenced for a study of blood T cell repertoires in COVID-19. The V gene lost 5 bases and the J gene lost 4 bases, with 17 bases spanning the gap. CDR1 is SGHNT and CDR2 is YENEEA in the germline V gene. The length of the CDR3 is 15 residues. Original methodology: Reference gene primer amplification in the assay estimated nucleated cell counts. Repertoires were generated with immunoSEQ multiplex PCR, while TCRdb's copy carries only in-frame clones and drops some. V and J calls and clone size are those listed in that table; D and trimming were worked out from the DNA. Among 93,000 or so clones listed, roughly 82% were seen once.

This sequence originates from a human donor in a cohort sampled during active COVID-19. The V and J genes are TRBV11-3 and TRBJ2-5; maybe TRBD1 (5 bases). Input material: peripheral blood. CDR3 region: CASSRQSGATETQYF. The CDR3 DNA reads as TGTGCCAGCAGCCGACAGTCGGGCGCCACAGAGACCCAGTACTTC.